These 18 T cell receptor beta chains came from one sample sequenced in a study of Ad26.COV2.S vaccination and SARS-CoV-2 variants. The repertoire was sequenced with immunoSEQ multiplex PCR; TCRdb's copy has only in-frame clones and lacks some. This sample carries hundreds of thousands of clones, around 88% of them seen once, and the ten largest clones take approximately 5%. Treatment here: about 20 received Ad26.COV2.S at low or high dose, single or two shots; 5 received placebo; per-sample allocation not given. Samples were taken on day 63 after the first vaccine or placebo injection. This specimen was peripheral blood, taken in a trial of Ad26.COV2.S vaccine versus placebo. Every receptor here comes from a person between 18 and 65 years old who received the Ad26.COV2.S COVID-19 vaccine or a placebo.

This chain uses TRBV29-1 with TRBJ1-2; D remains ambiguous. Germline V gene sequence: CDR1 SQVTM, CDR2 ANQGSEA. V was shortened by 4 bases and J by 1 base, with 7 bases between the two germline ends. The CDR3 runs to 12 residues. The CDR3 region has the DNA TGCAGCGTTGGTCTTGGTAACTATGGCTACACCTTC. As protein: CSVGLGNYGYTF.

This clone appeared a single time. The chain's CDR3 is CSVGVVGGGETQYF. In DNA form, the CDR3 reads TGCAGCGTTGGGGTGGTAGGGGGCGGAGAGACCCAGTACTTC. The chain joins TRBV29-1 to TRBJ2-5; the match to TRBD1 covers 7 bases. This CDR3 spans 14 amino acids. After removal of 4 bases from V and 4 bases from J, the junction contained 9 bases not matched to a gene. Looked up from germline, CDR1 is SQVTM and CDR2 is ANQGSEA. Full variable domain (missing parts from reference TRBV29-1 and TRBJ2-5): SAVISQKPSRDICQRGTSLTIQCQVDSQVTMMFWYRQQPGQSLTLIATANQGSEATYESGFVIDKFPISRPNLTFSTLTVSNMSPEDSSIYLCSVGVVGGGETQYFGPGTRLLVL.

In its sample, this clone was seen once. J is TRBJ2-4 and V is TRBV9; D is unresolved. CDR1 and CDR2 (germline): SGDLS, YYNGEE. V lost 4 bases and J 8 bases, leaving 16 bases between the germline ends. CDR3 size: 14 residues. This CDR3 reads CASSPRQREDIQYF. The CDR3 DNA sequence: TGTGCCAGCAGCCCCCGACAAAGAGAGGACATTCAGTACTTC.

The chain carries TRBV5-4 and TRBJ2-1; 14 bases match TRBD2. The CDR3 has 16 residues. Unmatched junction bases numbered 9, after V lost 4 bases and J lost 9 bases. CDR1 SGHNT and CDR2 YYREEE come from the germline V gene (reference sequence). CDR3 DNA sequence: TGTGCCAGCAGCAGACTAGCGGGAGGGCTGGTATTTGAGCAGTTCTTC. It codes for CASSRLAGGLVFEQFF.

This chain's CDR3 is CASSLAASSNTEAFF. The CDR3 nucleotides read TGCGCCAGCAGCTTGGCCGCGTCGTCGAACACTGAAGCTTTCTTT. The rearrangement joins TRBV5-1 to TRBJ1-1, with D unresolved. The germline CDR1 and CDR2 sequences are SGHRS and YFSETQ. V shed 0 bases and J shed 1 base, with 10 bases lying between them. CDR3 length: 15 amino acids.

This clone was detected only a few times. The gene calls are TRBV2 and TRBJ1-1; D is ambiguous. Germline-derived CDR1 and CDR2 are SNHLY and FYNNEI. The CDR3 is made up of 11 amino acids. The V end lost 8 bases, the J end lost 2 bases, and 6 bases lay between the germline ends. The CDR3 loop is CASVTNTEAFF. CDR3 DNA: TGTGCCAGCGTCACCAACACTGAAGCTTTCTTT.

The chain recombines TRBV28 with TRBJ2-7; TRBD2 aligns across 7 bases. Germline V CDR1 and CDR2: MDHEN, SYDVKM. This CDR3 region has 17 residues. Losses at the gene ends were 4 bases for V and 5 bases for J; bases not matched to a gene: 17. The CDR3 DNA reads TGTGCCAGCAGTTCCCCCACCATAGCGGGTGCGGGACACGAGCAGTACTTC. Residues: CASSSPTIAGAGHEQYF.

The chain recombines TRBV5-1 with TRBJ2-5; D is perhaps TRBD1 (7 bases). V was trimmed by 5 bases and J by 2 bases, leaving 10 bases between them. CDR1 SGHRS and CDR2 YFSETQ come from the germline V gene. This CDR3 spans 13 amino acids. CDR3 region: CASRGGQQETQYF. CDR3 DNA sequence: TGCGCCAGCAGGGGGGGACAGCAAGAGACCCAGTACTTC.

The V call is TRBV6-6, the J call TRBJ2-2; 9 nucleotides match TRBD2. There are 16 residues in the CDR3. In germline, CDR1 is MNHNY, CDR2 SVGAGI (reference sequence). Losses at the gene ends were 5 bases for V and 7 bases for J; bases not matched to a gene: 11. The CDR3 region has the DNA TGTGCCAGCAGTCGATTAGCGGGAGTGGGAATCGGGGAGCTGTTTTTT. It specifies CASSRLAGVGIGELFF.

The J gene is TRBJ2-7, the V gene TRBV10-2; 8 positions match TRBD2. Germline V CDR1 and CDR2: WSHSY, SAAADI. The CDR3 covers 12 residues. After removal of 9 bases from V and 4 bases from J, the junction contained 5 bases not matched to a gene. CDR3: CASSGNSYEQYF. DNA of the CDR3: TGCGCCAGTAGCGGGAATTCGTACGAGCAGTACTTC.

This clone was recorded once. The genes are TRBV15 and TRBJ2-1; 9 nucleotides line up with TRBD1. The CDR3 sequence is 15 residues long. CDR1 and CDR2 (germline): LNHNV, YYDKDF (reference sequence). V lost 1 base to trimming and J lost 11 bases; unmatched junction nucleotides: 9. The CDR3 here is CATSRAGQGRMKQFF. Here the CDR3 DNA reads TGTGCCACCAGCAGAGCAGGACAGGGGAGAATGAAGCAGTTCTTC.

With regard to this clone: Relative to the germline gene, one junction end is altered; a read error may explain this. The chain has TRBV6-6 and TRBJ1-2; 11 bases map to TRBD1. The germline V gene has CDR1 MNHNY and CDR2 SVGAGI (reference sequence). This CDR3 region has 13 residues. In DNA form, the CDR3 reads TGTGCCAGCAGTTACCCCGGACAGGGGGCCCTCTCCTTC. Its translation is CASSYPGQGALSF.

The chain joins TRBV3-1 (or the pseudogene TRBV3-2) to TRBJ2-1, with D perhaps being TRBD1 or TRBD2 (5 bases each). Trimming stripped 1 base from V and 6 bases from J, with 10 bases between. The CDR3 covers 14 residues. Germline CDR1 LGHDT, CDR2 YNNKEL (reference sequence). The CDR3 nucleotides are TGTGCCAGCAGCCAAGCTGGGACCGGCAATGAGCAGTTCTTC. It specifies CASSQAGTGNEQFF.

V is TRBV13 and J is TRBJ1-2; 8 bases match TRBD1. Germline CDR1 is PRHDT and CDR2 is FYEKMQ (reference sequence). With V trimmed by 4 bases and J by 4 bases, 5 bases remained unmatched. This CDR3 region has 14 residues. DNA of the CDR3: TGTGCCAGCAGCTCCTACAGGGGGACCTATGGCTACACCTTC. It specifies CASSSYRGTYGYTF.

The J gene is TRBJ2-1, the V gene TRBV24-1; 13 bases are a match to TRBD2. This CDR3 has 16 residues. The germline V gene encodes CDR1 KGHDR and CDR2 SFDVKD. J gave up 9 bases and V 4 bases, and 8 bases lay outside the gene matches. The CDR3 DNA is TGTGCCACCAGTGACACCGGGACTAGCGGGGCGCTTGAGCAGTTCTTC. Amino acid sequence: CATSDTGTSGALEQFF.

This clone was seen just once. This sequence joins TRBV5-1 and TRBJ2-1, with 8 positions matching TRBD2. The germline gives CDR1 SGHRS, CDR2 YFSETQ. CDR3 size: 16 residues. The ends lost 2 bases at V and 0 bases at J; junction bases unmatched: 4. The CDR3 is CASSLIAGPSYNEQFF. For the CDR3, the DNA is TGCGCCAGCAGCTTAATAGCGGGACCCTCCTACAATGAGCAGTTCTTC.

The genes are TRBV27 and TRBJ2-3; 7 bases agree with TRBD1. The CDR3 contains 13 residues. The J segment lost 3 bases and the V segment lost 8 bases, leaving 5 bases of the junction unmatched. CDR1 is MNHEY, CDR2 SMNVEV, per germline (reference sequence). The CDR3 is CASQRQGTDTQYF. Here the CDR3 DNA reads TGTGCCAGCCAGAGACAGGGTACAGATACGCAGTATTTT.

This chain connects TRBV18 to TRBJ1-1; D not resolved. The CDR3 spans 12 residues. The germline gives CDR1 KGHSH, CDR2 LQKENI. V was trimmed by 4 bases and J by 1 base, leaving 4 bases between them. DNA of the CDR3: TGTGCCAGCTCACTCTCGAACACTGAAGCTTTCTTT. Translated: CASSLSNTEAFF.